This TCR beta chain was identified during a study of neoadjuvant anti-PD-1 for oral cavity cancer. Study in general: Nivolumab at 3 mg/kg was mostly given biweekly, three to four doses, pre-surgery.

The table came from immunoSEQ multiplex PCR; TCRdb's copy has only in-frame clones and leaves some out. The table records tens of thousands of clones, 30% to 40% of them present only once. V was trimmed by 5 bases and J by 6 bases, leaving 6 bases between them. The length of the CDR3 is 11 residues. Germline loops: CDR1 SGHVS, CDR2 FNYEAQ. Time point denoted: after neoadjuvant nivolumab, at surgical resection. In its sample, this clone was seen many times. The source of this sequence is a person aged 40 to 85 with oral cavity squamous cell carcinoma. The specimen comprised tumor tissue, sampled after nivolumab (anti-PD-1) treatment. The chain couples TRBV7-6 to TRBJ2-3; no firm D call. This CDR3 is CASSNADTQYF. CDR3 DNA sequence: TGTGCCAGCAGCAACGCCGATACGCAGTATTTT.